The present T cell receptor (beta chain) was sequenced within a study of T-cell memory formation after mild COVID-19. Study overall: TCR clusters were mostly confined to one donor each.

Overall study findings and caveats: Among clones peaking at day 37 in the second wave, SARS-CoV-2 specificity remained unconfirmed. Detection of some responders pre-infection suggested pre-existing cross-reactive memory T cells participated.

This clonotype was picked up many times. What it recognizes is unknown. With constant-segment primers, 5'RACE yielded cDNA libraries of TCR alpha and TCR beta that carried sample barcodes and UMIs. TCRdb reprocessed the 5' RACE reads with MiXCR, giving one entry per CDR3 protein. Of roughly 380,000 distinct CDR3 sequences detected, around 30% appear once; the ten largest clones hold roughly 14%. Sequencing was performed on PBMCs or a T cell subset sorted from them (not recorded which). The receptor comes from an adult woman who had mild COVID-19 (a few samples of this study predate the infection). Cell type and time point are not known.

CDR3 bases: TGTGCCAGCAGCTTGGGACAGGGGAACACCGGGGAGCTGTTTTTT. This encodes CASSLGQGNTGELFF. The rearrangement links TRBV7-9 to TRBJ2-2, with TRBD1 matching 9 bases. J gave up 1 base and V 3 bases, and 0 bases lay outside the gene matches. Germline V gives CDR1 SEHNR, CDR2 FQNEAQ (reference sequence). This CDR3 is built from 15 residues.